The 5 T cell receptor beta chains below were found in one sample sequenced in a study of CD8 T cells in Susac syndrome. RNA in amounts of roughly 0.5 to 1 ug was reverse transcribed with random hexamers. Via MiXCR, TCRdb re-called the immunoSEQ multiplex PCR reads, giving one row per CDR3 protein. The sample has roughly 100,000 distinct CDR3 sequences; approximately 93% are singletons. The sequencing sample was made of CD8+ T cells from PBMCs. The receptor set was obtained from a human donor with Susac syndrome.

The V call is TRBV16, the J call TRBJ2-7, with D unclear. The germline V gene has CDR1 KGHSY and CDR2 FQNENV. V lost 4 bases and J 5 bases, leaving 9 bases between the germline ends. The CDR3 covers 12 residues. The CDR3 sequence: CASSLRSNEQYF. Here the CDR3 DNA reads TGTGCCAGCAGCCTGAGATCTAACGAGCAGTACTTC.

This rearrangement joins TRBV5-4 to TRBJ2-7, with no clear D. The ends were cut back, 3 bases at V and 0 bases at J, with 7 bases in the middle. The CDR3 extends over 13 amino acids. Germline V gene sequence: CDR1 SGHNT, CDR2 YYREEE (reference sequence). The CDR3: CASSSSASYEQYF. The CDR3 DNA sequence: TGTGCCAGCAGCTCAAGCGCCTCCTACGAGCAGTACTTC.

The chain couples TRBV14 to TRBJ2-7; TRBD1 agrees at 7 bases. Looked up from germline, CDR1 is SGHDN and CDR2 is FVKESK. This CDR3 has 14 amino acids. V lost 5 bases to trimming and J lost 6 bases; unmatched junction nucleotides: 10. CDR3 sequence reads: CASSLTGTAAEQYF. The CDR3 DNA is TGTGCCAGCAGCTTAACCGGGACAGCCGCCGAGCAGTACTTC.

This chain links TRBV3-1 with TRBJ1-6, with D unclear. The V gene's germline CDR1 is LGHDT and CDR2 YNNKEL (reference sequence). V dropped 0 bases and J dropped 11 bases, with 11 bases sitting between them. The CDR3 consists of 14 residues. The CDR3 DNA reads TGTGCCAGCAGCCAAGACGCAGGTACTACACCCCTCCACTTT. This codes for CASSQDAGTTPLHF.

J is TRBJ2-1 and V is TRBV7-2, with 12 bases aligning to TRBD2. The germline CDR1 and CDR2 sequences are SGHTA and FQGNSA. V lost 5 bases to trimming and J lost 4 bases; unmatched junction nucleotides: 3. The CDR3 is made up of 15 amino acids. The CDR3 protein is CASSPTSGGYNEQFF. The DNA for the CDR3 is TGTGCCAGCAGCCCGACTAGCGGGGGATACAATGAGCAGTTCTTC.